The rows below give T cell receptor beta chains drawn from one sample of a study of blood T cell repertoires in COVID-19. Profiled with immunoSEQ multiplex PCR; TCRdb holds only in-frame clones, not every one. The sample comprises under 200,000 clones, roughly 73% of which are singletons, and 2.8% rests with the top ten. The sequencing sample was made of peripheral blood. The receptor source for this set is a man between 65 and 85 years old with acute or convalescent COVID-19. The CDR3 runs from the conserved cysteine through the conserved F or W.

cdr3_length	v_call	cdr3_aa
17	TRBV4-3	CASSQGIRTEDDNEQFF
13	TRBV29-1	CSVTQGSRGELFF
12	TRBV11-2	CASSVRVGEQYF
14	TRBV6-5	CASRKTMKTYEQYF
17	TRBV6-2/TRBV6-3	CASSYGWGEASQETQYF
16	TRBV7-8	CASASNLAGRSPEQFF
18	TRBV6-4	CASSENAGTGANNYGYTF
12	TRBV5-5	CASSPAGYEQYF
14	TRBV18	CASSPSGESYEQYF
13	TRBV6-1	CASSERDSYGYTF
15	TRBV6-2/TRBV6-3	CASSSGTGLAQPQHF
14	TRBV2	CASGPGMANEKLFF
16	TRBV6-1	CASSGLGQGVLDEQYF
14	TRBV7-9	CASSLQDSLYGYTF
13	TRBV28	CASRSGQDYEQYF
14	TRBV28	CASSRPGQGSEAFF
14	TRBV4-3	CASSQGLELDTQYF
13	TRBV4-2	CASSQVRGSEAFF
16	TRBV19	CASSPGTGGHTGELFF
14	TRBV7-9	CASSPRELNYGYTF
15	TRBV5-4	CASSLSSTLDYGYTF
16	TRBV29-1	CSPRSEAGIGTGELFF
16	TRBV7-8	CASSLGGTPNTGELFF
15	TRBV4-2	CASSRDRGENYGYTF
14	TRBV5-6	CASSPGGGDYEQYF
13	TRBV12-3/TRBV12-4	CASSLAGVREQFF
18	TRBV1	CTSSQEPFGGTIYNEQFF
15	TRBV7-8	CASSSGQGSDQPQHF
16	TRBV4-2	CASSPPTSSNTGELFF
16	TRBV11-2	CASSLVLAGKYNEQFF
15	TRBV27	CASSPADRAGNTIYF
13	TRBV28	CASRTGTGEGYTF
19	TRBV6-4	CASSDSPLSGGASYNEQFF
15	TRBV15	CATSREGGLTDTQYF
14	TRBV5-6	CASSLGGGITEAFF
13	TRBV25-1	CASAAGNNSPLHF
18	TRBV15	CATSRGGGRQKGGYEQYF
15	TRBV27	CASSSSGTGNEKLFF
15	TRBV10-3	CAISESSGGTGELFF
13	TRBV11-3	CASSLAQDYGYTF
16	TRBV9	CASSVWAGNSGNTIYF
15	TRBV5-1	CASSLQSGGAGEQFF
14	TRBV19	CASSMDRAGSPLHF
12	TRBV12-3/TRBV12-4	CASSLGGREAFF
16	TRBV15	CATSKGQDASGNTIYF
14	TRBV18	CASSPVSGDDEQFF
14	TRBV2	CASSSLASSYGYTF